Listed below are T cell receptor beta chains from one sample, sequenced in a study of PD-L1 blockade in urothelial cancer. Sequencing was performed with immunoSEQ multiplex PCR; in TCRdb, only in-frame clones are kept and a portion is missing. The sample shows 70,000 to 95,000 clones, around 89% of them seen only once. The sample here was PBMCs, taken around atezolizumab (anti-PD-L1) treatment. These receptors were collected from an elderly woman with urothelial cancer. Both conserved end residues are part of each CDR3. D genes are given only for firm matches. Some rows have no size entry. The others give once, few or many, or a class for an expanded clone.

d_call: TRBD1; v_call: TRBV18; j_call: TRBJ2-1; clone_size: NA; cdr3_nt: TGTGCCAGCTCAGCGGACAGGGGATTCTACAATGAGCAGTTCTTC; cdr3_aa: CASSADRGFYNEQFF
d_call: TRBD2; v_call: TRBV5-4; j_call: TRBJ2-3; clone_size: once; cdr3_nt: TGTGCCAGCAGCTTACCGGGACTAGCGGGAGGTAGCACAGATACGCAGTATTTT; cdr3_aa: CASSLPGLAGGSTDTQYF
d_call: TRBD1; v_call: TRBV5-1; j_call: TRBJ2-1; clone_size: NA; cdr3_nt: TGCGCCAGCAGCTTGGGTCTATCCGGGACAGGGTTTCGGAGTGAGCAGTTCTTC; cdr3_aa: CASSLGLSGTGFRSEQFF
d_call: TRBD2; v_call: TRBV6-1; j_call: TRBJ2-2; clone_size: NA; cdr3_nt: TGTGCCAGCAGTGCTGGACTAGCGGGAGCCGGGGAGCTGTTTTTT; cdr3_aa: CASSAGLAGAGELFF
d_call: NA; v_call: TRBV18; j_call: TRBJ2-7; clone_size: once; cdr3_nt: TGTGCCAGCTCACCACCTCTAGTACGGGGAAAAACATACGAGCAGTACTTC; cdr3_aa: CASSPPLVRGKTYEQYF
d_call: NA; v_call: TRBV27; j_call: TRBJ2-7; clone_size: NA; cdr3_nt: TGTGCCAGCAGGGCACCCCCCGGCGGCGAGCAGTACTTC; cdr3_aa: CASRAPPGGEQYF
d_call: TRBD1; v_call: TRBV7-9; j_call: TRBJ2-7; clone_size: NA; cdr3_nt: TGTGCCAGCAGCTTGGGACAGGGAGGCATCCGGGAGCAGTACTTC; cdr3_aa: CASSLGQGGIREQYF
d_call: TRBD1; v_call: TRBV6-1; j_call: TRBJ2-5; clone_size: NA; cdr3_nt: TGTGCCAGCAGTGAAGTTTGGGGACAGGGCCGAGAGACCCAGTACTTC; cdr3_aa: CASSEVWGQGRETQYF
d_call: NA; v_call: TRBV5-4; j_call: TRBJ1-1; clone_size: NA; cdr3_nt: TGTGCCAGCAGCTTGGGGTCGGGACAAAGGAACACTGAAGCTTTCTTT; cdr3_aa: CASSLGSGQRNTEAFF
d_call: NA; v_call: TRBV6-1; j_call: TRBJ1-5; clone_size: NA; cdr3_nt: TGTGCCAGCAGTGGGGGGACTGTTAATCAGCCCCAGCATTTT; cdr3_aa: CASSGGTVNQPQHF
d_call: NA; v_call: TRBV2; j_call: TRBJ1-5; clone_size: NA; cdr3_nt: TGTGCCAGCAGGCGGGACCTAGGCAGCAATCAGCCCCAGCATTTT; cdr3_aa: CASRRDLGSNQPQHF
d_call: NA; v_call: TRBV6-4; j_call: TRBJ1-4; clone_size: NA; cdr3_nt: TGTGCCAGCACCTTACTCTACAGGGCACCTAATGAAAAACTGTTTTTT; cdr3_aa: CASTLLYRAPNEKLFF
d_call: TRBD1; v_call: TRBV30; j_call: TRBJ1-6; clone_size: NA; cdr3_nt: TGTGCCTGGAGCACGGGACAGGGTAATTCACCCCTCCACTTT; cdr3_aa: CAWSTGQGNSPLHF
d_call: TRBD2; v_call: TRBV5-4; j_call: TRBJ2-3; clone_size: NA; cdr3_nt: TGTGCCAGCAGCCCCTTAGGACTAGCCAGCACAGATACGCAGTATTTT; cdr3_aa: CASSPLGLASTDTQYF
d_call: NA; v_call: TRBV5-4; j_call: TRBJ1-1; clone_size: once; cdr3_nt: TGTGCCAGCAGCTTGGAGCCAGGGAAGAACACTGAAGCTTTCTTT; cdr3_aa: CASSLEPGKNTEAFF
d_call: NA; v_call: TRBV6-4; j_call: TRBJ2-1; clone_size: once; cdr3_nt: TGTGCCAGCAGTGACCAGGGAACACTCTCCTACAATGAGCAGTTCTTC; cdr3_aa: CASSDQGTLSYNEQFF
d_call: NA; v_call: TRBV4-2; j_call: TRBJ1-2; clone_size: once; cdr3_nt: TGTGCCAGCAGCCAAGAGACAGATTACTATGGCTACACCTTC; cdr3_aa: CASSQETDYYGYTF
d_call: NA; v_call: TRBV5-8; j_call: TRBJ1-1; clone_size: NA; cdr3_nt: TGTGCCAGCCAGATAGACAGCCACACTGAAGCTTTCTTT; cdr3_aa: CASQIDSHTEAFF
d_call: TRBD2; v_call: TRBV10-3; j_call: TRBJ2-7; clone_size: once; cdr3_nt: TGTGCCATCAGCACCCCTCTAGCGGGAGCTTACGAGCAGTACTTC; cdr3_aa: CAISTPLAGAYEQYF
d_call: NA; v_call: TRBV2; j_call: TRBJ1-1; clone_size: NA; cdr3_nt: TGTGCCAGCAGTGAACAGGGGACCGTGAACACTGAAGCTTTCTTT; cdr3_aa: CASSEQGTVNTEAFF
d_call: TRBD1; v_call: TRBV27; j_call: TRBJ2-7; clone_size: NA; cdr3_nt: TGTGCCAGCAGTTTCCAGATACAGGGGGCCGAGCAGTACTTC; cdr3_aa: CASSFQIQGAEQYF
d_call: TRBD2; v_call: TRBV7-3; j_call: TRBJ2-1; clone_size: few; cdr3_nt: TGTGCCAGCAGCCCGACTAGCGGCATAGGATACAATGAGCAGTTCTTC; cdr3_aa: CASSPTSGIGYNEQFF
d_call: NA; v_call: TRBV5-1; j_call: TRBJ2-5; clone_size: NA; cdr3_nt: TGCGCCAGCAGCTTGGCCGGGGTAGGACAAGAGACCCAGTACTTC; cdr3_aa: CASSLAGVGQETQYF
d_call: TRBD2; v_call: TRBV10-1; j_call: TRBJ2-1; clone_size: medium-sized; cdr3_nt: TGCGCCAGCAGTGAGTCGGTCTACAGCGGGAGCCAGTTCTTC; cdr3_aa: CASSESVYSGSQFF
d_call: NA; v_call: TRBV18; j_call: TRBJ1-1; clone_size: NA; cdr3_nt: TGTGCCAGCTCACTCAGACAAGTGAACACTGAAGCTTTCTTT; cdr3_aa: CASSLRQVNTEAFF
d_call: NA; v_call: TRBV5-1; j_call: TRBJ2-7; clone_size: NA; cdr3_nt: TGCGCCAGCAGTAAGGGGGTGGGCGGGAGTGCTGGCGAGCAGTACTTC; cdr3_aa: CASSKGVGGSAGEQYF